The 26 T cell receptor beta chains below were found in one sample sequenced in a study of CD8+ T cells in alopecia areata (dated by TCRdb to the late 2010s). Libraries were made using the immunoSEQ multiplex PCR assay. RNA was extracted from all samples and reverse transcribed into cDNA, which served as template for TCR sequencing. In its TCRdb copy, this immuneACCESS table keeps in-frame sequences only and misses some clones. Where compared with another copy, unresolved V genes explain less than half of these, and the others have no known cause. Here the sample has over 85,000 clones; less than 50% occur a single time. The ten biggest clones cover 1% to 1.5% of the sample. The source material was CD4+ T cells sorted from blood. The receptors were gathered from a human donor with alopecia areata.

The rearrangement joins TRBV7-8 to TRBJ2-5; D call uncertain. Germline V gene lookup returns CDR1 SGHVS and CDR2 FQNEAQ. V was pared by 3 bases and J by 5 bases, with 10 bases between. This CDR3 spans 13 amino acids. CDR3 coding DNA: TGTGCCAGCAGCTTGCCCAAATCGGAGACCCAGTACTTC. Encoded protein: CASSLPKSETQYF.

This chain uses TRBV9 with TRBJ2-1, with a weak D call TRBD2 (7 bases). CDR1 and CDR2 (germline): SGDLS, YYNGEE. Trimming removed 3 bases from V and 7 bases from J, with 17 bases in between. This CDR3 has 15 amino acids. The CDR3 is CASSEGRGRENEQFF. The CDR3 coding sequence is TGTGCCAGCAGCGAGGGGAGGGGGAGAGAGAATGAGCAGTTCTTC.

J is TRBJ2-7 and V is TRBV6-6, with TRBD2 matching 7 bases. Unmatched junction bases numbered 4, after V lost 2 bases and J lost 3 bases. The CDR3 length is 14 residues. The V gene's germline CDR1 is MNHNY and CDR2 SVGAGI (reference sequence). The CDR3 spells CASSYGGGSYEQYF. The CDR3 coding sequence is TGTGCCAGCAGTTACGGGGGAGGGAGCTACGAGCAGTACTTC.

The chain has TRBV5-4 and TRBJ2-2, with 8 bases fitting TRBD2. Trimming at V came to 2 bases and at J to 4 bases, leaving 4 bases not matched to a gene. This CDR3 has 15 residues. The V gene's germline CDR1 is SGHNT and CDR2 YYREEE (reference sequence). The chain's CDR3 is CASSLAGVRTGELFF. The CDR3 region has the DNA TGTGCCAGCAGCTTAGCGGGAGTTCGCACCGGGGAGCTGTTTTTT.

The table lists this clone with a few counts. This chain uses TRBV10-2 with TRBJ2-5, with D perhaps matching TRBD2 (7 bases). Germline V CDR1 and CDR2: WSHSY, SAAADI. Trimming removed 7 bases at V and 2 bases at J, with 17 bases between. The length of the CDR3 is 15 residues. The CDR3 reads CASIERRGGQETQYF. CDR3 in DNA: TGCGCCAGCATCGAGAGAAGGGGGGGACAAGAGACCCAGTACTTC.

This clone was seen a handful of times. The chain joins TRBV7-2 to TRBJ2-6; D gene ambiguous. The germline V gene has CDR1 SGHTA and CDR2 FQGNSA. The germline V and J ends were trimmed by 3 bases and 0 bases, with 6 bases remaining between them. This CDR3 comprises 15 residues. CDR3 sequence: CASSFYSSGANVLTF. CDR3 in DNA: TGTGCCAGCAGCTTTTACAGCTCTGGGGCCAACGTCCTGACTTTC.

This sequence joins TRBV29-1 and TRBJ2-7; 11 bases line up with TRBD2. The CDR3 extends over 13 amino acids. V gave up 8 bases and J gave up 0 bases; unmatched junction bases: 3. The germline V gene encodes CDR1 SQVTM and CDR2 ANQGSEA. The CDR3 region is CSTTSGSSYEQYF. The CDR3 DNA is TGCAGCACCACTAGCGGGAGCTCCTACGAGCAGTACTTC.

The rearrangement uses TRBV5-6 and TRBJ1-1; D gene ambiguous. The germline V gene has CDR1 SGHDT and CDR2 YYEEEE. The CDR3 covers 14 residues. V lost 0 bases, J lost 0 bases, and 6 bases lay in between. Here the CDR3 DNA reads TGTGCCAGCAGCTTGGCCACTTTGAACACTGAAGCTTTCTTT. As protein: CASSLATLNTEAFF. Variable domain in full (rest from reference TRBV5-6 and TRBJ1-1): DAGVTQSPTHLIKTRGQQVTLRCSPKSGHDTVSWYQQALGQGPQFIFQYYEEEERQRGNFPDRFSGHQFPNYSSELNVNALLLGDSALYLCASSLATLNTEAFFGQGTRLTVV.

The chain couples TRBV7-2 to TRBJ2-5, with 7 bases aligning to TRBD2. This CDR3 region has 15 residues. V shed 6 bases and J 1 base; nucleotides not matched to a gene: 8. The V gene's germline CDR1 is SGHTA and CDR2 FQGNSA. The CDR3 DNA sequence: TGTGCCAGCAGTCGGAGCGGGGCTTTCCAAGAGACCCAGTACTTC. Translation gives CASSRSGAFQETQYF.

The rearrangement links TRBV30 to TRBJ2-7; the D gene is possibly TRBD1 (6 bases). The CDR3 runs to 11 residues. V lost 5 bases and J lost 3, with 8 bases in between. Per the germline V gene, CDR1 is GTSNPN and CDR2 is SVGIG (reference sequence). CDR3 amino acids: CAWRQDYEQYF. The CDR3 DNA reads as TGTGCCTGGCGACAGGACTACGAGCAGTACTTC.

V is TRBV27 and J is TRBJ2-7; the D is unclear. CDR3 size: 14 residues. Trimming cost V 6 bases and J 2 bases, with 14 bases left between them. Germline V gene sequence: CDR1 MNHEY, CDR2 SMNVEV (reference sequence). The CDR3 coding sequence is TGTGCCAGCAGCCGGACCTTGGGGACCTACGAGCAGTACTTC. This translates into CASSRTLGTYEQYF.

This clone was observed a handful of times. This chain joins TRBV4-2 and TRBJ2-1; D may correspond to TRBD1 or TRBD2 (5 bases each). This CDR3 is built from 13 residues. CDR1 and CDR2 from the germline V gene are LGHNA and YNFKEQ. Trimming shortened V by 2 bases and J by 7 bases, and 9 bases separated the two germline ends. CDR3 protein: CASSQWGTNEQFF. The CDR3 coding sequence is TGTGCCAGCAGCCAATGGGGGACGAATGAGCAGTTCTTC.

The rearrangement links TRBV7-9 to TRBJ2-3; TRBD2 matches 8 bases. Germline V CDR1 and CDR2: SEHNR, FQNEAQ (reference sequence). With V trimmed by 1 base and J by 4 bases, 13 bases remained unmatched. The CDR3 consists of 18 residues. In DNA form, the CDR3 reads TGTGCCAGCAGCTTAGTGGATGACGCGGGAGGCCGAGCAGATACGCAGTATTTT. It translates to CASSLVDDAGGRADTQYF. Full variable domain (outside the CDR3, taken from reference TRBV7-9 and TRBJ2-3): DTGVSQNPRHKITKRGQNVTFRCDPISEHNRLYWYRQTLGQGPEFLTYFQNEAQLEKSRLLSDRFSAERPKGSFSTLEIQRTEQGDSAMYLCASSLVDDAGGRADTQYFGPGTRLTVL.

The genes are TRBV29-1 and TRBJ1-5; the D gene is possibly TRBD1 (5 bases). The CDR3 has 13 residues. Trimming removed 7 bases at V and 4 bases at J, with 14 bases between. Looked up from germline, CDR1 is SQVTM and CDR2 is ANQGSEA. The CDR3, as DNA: TGCAGCGCCTTGGAGACAGTAAATCAGCCCCAGCATTTT. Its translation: CSALETVNQPQHF.

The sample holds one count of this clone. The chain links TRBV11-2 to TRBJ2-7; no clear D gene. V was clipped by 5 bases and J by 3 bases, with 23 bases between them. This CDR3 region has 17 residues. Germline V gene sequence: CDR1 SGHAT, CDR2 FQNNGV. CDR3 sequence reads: CASSLRVLASIRYEQYF. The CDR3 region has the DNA TGTGCCAGCAGCCTCCGGGTTTTAGCTTCAATTCGCTACGAGCAGTACTTC. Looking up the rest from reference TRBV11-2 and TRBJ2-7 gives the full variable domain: EAGVAQSPRYKIIEKRQSVAFWCNPISGHATLYWYQQILGQGPKLLIQFQNNGVVDDSQLPKDRFSAERLKGVDSTLKIQPAKLEDSAVYLCASSLRVLASIRYEQYFGPGTRLTVT.

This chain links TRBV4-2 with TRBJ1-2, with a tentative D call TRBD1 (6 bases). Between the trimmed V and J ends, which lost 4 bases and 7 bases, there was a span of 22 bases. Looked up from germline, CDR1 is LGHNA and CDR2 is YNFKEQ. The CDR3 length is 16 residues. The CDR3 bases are TGTGCCAGCAGCCGAGTAGACCGAGACAGGCTGAGTGGCTACACCTTC. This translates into CASSRVDRDRLSGYTF.

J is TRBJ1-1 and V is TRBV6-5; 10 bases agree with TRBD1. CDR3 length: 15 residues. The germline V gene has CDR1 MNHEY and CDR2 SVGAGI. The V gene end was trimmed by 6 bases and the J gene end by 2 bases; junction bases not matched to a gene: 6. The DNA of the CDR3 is TGTGCCAGCAGGAAGACAGGGGGCCGAAACACTGAAGCTTTCTTT. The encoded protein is CASRKTGGRNTEAFF.

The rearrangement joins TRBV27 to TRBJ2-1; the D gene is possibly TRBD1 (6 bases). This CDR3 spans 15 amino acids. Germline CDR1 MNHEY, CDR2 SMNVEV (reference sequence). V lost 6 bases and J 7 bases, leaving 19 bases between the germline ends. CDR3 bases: TGTGCCAGCAGCTTTCGTGCCATCACAGGGAATGAGCAGTTCTTC. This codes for CASSFRAITGNEQFF.

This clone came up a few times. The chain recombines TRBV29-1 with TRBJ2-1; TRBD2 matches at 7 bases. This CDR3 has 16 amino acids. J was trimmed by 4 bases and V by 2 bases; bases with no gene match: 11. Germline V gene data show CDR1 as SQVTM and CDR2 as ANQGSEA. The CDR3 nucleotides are TGCAGCGTTGAAACGGGCCTAGCGGAGCGATACAATGAGCAGTTCTTC. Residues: CSVETGLAERYNEQFF.

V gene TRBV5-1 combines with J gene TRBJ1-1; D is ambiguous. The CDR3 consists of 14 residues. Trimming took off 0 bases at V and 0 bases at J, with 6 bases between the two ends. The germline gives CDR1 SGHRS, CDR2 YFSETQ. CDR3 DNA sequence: TGCGCCAGCAGCTTGGAACCCATGAACACTGAAGCTTTCTTT. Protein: CASSLEPMNTEAFF.

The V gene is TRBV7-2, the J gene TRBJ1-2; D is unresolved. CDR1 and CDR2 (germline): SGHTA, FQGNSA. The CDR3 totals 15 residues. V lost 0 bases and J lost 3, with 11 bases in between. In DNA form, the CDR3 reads TGTGCCAGCAGCTTAGCGGCCAGGACCCACTATGGCTACACCTTC. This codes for CASSLAARTHYGYTF.

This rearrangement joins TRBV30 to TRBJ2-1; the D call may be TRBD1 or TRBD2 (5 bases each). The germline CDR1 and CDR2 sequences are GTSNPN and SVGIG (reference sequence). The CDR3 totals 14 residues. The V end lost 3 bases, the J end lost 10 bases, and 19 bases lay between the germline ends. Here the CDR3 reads CAWSSGTTLKEQFF. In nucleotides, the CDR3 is TGTGCCTGGAGCTCCGGGACCACACTTAAAGAGCAGTTCTTC.

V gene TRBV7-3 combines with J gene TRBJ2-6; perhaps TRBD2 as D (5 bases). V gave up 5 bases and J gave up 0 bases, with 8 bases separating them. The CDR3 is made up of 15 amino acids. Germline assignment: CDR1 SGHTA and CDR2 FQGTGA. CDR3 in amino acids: CASSGRTSGANVLTF. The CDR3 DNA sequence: TGTGCCAGCAGCGGGAGAACCTCTGGGGCCAACGTCCTGACTTTC.

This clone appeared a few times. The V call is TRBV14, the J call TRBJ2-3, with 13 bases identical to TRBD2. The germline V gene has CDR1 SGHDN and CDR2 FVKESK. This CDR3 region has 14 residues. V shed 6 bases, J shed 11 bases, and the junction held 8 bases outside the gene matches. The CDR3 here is CASRLAGGPSGQYF. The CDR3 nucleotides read TGTGCCAGCAGACTAGCGGGAGGGCCCTCGGGGCAGTATTTT.

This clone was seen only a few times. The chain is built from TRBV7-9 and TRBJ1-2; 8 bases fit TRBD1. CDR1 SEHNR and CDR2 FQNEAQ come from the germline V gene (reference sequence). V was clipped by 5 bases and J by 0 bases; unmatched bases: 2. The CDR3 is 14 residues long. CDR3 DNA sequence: TGTGCCAGCAGCGAGGGACAGGCTAACTATGGCTACACCTTC. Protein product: CASSEGQANYGYTF. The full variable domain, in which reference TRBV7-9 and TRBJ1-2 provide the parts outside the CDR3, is DTGVSQNPRHKITKRGQNVTFRCDPISEHNRLYWYRQTLGQGPEFLTYFQNEAQLEKSRLLSDRFSAERPKGSFSTLEIQRTEQGDSAMYLCASSEGQANYGYTFGSGTRLTVV.

CDR3 in amino acids: CASSGARGNEQFF. The DNA for the CDR3 is TGTGCCAGCAGTGGGGCTAGGGGCAATGAGCAGTTCTTC. The genes are TRBV6-1 and TRBJ2-1, with D possibly matching TRBD1 (5 bases). CDR1 and CDR2 from the germline V gene are MNHNS and SASEGT. This CDR3 region has 13 residues. Trimming took off 4 bases at V and 6 bases at J, with 10 bases between the two ends.